This TCR beta chain was found in a study of blood T cell repertoires in COVID-19. Overall study: Resolution of symptoms, clearance, or two negative PCRs was present in recovered Cohort 3 donors. COVID-19 samples from acute and convalescent phases originated in the United States, Italy and Spain.

Only in-frame clones appear in the TCRdb table, and some are missing; sequencing was by immunoSEQ multiplex PCR. The repertoire holds around 300,000 clones, with 88% as singletons. This clone was seen a handful of times. Participant age was roughly 18 to 100 years, and participants resided in fewer than 25 US areas. Sample: PBMCs or T cells enriched from blood (not recorded which). The clonotype originates from a woman aged 55-69 years in a cohort exposed to, infected with or recovered from COVID-19 (not recorded which).

CDR3 sequence (DNA): TGTGCCAGCAGTGATGAGATCAATCAGCCCCAGCATTTT. It codes for CASSDEINQPQHF. The chain joins TRBV2 to TRBJ1-5; no definite D call. Looked up from germline, CDR1 is SNHLY and CDR2 is FYNNEI. CDR3 length: 13 amino acids. V was pared by 3 bases and J by 3 bases, with 6 bases between.